The rows below give T cell receptor beta chains drawn from one sample of a study of a mutant IDH1 vaccine in newly diagnosed glioma. Libraries were prepared by immunoSEQ multiplex PCR; TCRdb keeps only in-frame clonotypes and omits some of them. This table holds roughly 35,000 clones, 60% to 85% found once. These receptors have no identified antigens. The sample in question was PBMCs, obtained from a glioma patient whose treatment included an IDH1 peptide vaccine. These receptors all stem from a man in his forties or fifties with glioma. The CDR3 runs from the conserved cysteine through the conserved F or W. The D gene is left open where the match is weak. Clone size is not always given. Where it is, it says once, few, many or a class for expanded clones.

-	TRBV6-5	TRBJ2-7	-	CASSHSDGRAYEQYF	TGTGCCAGCAGTCATTCGGACGGGCGAGCCTACGAGCAGTACTTC
-	TRBV19	TRBJ1-2	-	CASSLGRNDYGYTF	TGTGCCAGTAGTTTGGGTCGGAATGACTATGGCTACACCTTC
-	TRBV6-5	TRBJ2-1	-	CASSPKDTYYNEQFF	TGTGCCAGCAGTCCGAAGGACACCTACTACAATGAGCAGTTCTTC
-	TRBV5-4	TRBJ1-2	-	CASSLDSNYGYTF	TGTGCCAGCAGCTTGGACAGTAACTATGGCTACACCTTC
-	TRBV11-2	TRBJ2-3	TRBD2	CASSPQPSGPSTDTQYF	TGTGCCAGCAGCCCCCAACCTAGCGGGCCTAGCACAGATACGCAGTATTTT
-	TRBV11-2	TRBJ2-3	-	CASSSSRSTQYF	TGTGCCAGCAGCTCTAGTCGTTCCACGCAGTATTTT
-	TRBV12-5	TRBJ2-3	TRBD2	CASGLSPTSGRPDTQYF	TGTGCTAGTGGTTTGTCCCCGACTAGCGGGAGGCCAGATACGCAGTATTTT
-	TRBV28	TRBJ2-3	-	CASSLLGSGGGDTQYF	TGTGCCAGCAGTTTATTGGGTAGCGGAGGGGGAGATACGCAGTATTTT
-	TRBV20-1	TRBJ1-1	-	CSAFDRTEAFF	TGCAGTGCTTTTGATCGGACTGAAGCTTTCTTT
-	TRBV5-1	TRBJ2-1	TRBD2	CASSFEASGSYNEQFF	TGCGCCAGCAGCTTTGAGGCTAGCGGGTCTTACAATGAGCAGTTCTTC
-	TRBV19	TRBJ1-1	-	CASKVGNTEAFF	TGTGCCAGTAAGGTCGGCAACACTGAAGCTTTCTTT
-	TRBV4-1	TRBJ2-2	-	CASSRETLETGELFF	TGCGCCAGCAGCCGTGAGACCTTGGAAACCGGGGAGCTGTTTTTT
-	TRBV6-6	TRBJ2-3	-	CASTPLSTDTQYF	TGTGCCAGCACCCCTCTATCGACAGATACGCAGTATTTT
-	TRBV10-3	TRBJ2-1	-	CAISEVTGEQFF	TGTGCCATCAGTGAAGTGACGGGTGAGCAGTTCTTC
-	TRBV11-2	TRBJ1-5	-	CASSLGATPMMISPQHF	TGTGCCAGCAGCTTAGGTGCGACACCTATGATGATATCGCCCCAGCATTTT
few	TRBV10-3	TRBJ2-7	-	CAISPAGGIGTEQYF	TGTGCCATCAGCCCCGCCGGCGGGATTGGTACCGAGCAGTACTTC
few	TRBV29-1	TRBJ1-1	-	CSVEDLWGRAFF	TGCAGCGTTGAAGATTTGTGGGGGCGAGCTTTCTTT
-	TRBV4-3	TRBJ2-1	-	CASSLDGRAYNEQFF	TGCGCCAGCAGTCTGGACGGGAGAGCCTACAATGAGCAGTTCTTC
-	TRBV6-1	TRBJ2-2	TRBD2	CASGLAGSRWELFF	TGTGCCAGCGGCCTAGCGGGGAGCCGCTGGGAGCTGTTTTTT
-	TRBV11-2	TRBJ2-7	-	CASSLEAGAGYEQYF	TGTGCCAGCAGCTTAGAAGCAGGGGCGGGCTACGAGCAGTACTTC
-	TRBV10-1	TRBJ2-3	-	CASSESSTDTQYF	TGCGCCAGCAGTGAGAGCTCCACAGATACGCAGTATTTT
-	TRBV6-5	TRBJ1-5	TRBD1	CASSYTGQGKPQHF	TGTGCCAGCAGTTACACAGGACAGGGCAAGCCCCAGCATTTT
-	TRBV27	TRBJ2-3	-	CASSLGLGDTQYF	TGTGCCAGCAGTTTAGGGCTTGGGGATACGCAGTATTTT